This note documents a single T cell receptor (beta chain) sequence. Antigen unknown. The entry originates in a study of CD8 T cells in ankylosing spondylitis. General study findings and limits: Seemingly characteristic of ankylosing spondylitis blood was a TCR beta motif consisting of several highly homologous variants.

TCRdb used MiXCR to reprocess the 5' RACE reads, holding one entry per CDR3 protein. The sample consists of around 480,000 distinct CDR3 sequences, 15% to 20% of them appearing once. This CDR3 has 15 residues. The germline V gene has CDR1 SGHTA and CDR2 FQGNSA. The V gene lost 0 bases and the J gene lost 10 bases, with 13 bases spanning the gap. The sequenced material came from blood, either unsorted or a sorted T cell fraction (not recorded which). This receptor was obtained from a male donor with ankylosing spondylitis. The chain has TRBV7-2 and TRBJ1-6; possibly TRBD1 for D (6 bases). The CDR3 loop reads CASSLAGGGRSPLHF. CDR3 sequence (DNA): TGTGCCAGCAGCTTAGCGGGAGGGGGGCGGTCACCCCTCCACTTT. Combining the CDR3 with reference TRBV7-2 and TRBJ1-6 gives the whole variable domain GAGVSQSPSNKVTEKGKDVELRCDPISGHTALYWYRQSLGQGLEFLIYFQGNSAPDKSGLPSDRFSAERTGGSVSTLTIQRTQQEDSAVYLCASSLAGGGRSPLHFGNGTRLTVT.